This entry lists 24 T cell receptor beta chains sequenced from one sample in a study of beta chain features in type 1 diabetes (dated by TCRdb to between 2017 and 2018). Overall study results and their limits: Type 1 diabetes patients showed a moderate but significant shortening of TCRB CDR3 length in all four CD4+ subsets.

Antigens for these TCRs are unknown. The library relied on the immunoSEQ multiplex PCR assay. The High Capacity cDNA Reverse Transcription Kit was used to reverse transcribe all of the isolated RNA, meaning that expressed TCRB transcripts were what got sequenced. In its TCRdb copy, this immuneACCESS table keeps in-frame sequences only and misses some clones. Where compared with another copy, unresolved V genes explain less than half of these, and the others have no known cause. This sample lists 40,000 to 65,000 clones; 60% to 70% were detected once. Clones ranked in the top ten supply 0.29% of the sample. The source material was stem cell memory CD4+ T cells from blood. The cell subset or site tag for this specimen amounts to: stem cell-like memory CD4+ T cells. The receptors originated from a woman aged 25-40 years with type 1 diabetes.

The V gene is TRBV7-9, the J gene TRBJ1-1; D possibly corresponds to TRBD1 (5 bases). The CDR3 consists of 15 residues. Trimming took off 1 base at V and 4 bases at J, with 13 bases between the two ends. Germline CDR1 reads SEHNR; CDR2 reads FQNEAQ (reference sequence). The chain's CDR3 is CASSLVGAGLTEAFF. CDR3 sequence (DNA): TGTGCCAGCAGCTTAGTCGGGGCGGGGCTCACTGAAGCTTTCTTT.

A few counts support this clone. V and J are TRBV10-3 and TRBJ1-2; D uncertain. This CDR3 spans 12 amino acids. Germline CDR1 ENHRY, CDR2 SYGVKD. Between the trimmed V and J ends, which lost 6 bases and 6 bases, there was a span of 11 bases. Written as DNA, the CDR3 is TGTGCCATCAGCTACGCCCTAAATGGCTACACCTTC. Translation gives CAISYALNGYTF.

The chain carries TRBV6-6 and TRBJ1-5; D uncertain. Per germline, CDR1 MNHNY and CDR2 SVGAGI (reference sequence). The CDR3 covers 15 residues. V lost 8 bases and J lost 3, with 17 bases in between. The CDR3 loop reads CASCRGGPANQPQHF. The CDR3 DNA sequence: TGTGCCAGCTGCCGGGGAGGGCCCGCCAATCAGCCCCAGCATTTT.

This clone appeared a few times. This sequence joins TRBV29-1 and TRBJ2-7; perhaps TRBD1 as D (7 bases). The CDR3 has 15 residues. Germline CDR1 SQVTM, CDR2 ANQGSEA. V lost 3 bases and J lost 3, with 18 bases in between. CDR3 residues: CSVERQGGGIYEQYF. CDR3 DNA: TGCAGCGTTGAGAGGCAGGGGGGCGGGATCTACGAGCAGTACTTC.

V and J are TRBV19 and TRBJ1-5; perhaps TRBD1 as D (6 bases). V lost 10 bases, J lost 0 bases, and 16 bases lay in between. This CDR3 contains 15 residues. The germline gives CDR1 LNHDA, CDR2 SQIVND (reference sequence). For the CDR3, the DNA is TGTGCCACCGTAGACAGGCACTATAGCAATCAGCCCCAGCATTTT. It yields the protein CATVDRHYSNQPQHF. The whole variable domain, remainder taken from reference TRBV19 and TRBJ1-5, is DGGITQSPKYLFRKEGQNVTLSCEQNLNHDAMYWYRQDPGQGLRLIYYSQIVNDFQKGDIAEGYSVSREKKESFPLTVTSAQKNPTAFYLCATVDRHYSNQPQHFGDGTRLSIL.

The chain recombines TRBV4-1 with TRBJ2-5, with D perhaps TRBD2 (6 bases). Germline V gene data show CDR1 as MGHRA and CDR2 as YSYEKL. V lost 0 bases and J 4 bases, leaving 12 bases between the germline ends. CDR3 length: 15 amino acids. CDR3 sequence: CASSQEFGGGETQYF. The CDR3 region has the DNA TGCGCCAGCAGCCAAGAATTCGGGGGAGGAGAGACCCAGTACTTC.

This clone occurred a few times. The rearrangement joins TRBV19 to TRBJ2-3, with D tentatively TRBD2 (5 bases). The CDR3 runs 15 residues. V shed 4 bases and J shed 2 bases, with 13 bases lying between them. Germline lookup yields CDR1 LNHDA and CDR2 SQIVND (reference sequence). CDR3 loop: CASSTRAGYTDTQYF. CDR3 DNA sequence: TGTGCCAGTAGTACGCGGGCCGGTTACACAGATACGCAGTATTTT.

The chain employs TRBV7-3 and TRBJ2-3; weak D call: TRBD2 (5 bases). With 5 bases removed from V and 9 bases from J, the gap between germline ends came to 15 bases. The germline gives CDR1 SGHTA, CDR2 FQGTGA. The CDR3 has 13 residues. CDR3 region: CASSVGFSDTQYF. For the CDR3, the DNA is TGTGCCAGCAGCGTTGGATTTAGCGACACGCAGTATTTT. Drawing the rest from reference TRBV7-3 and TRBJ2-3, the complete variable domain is GAGVSQTPSNKVTEKGKYVELRCDPISGHTALYWYRQSLGQGPEFLIYFQGTGAADDSGLPNDRFFAVRPEGSVSTLKIQRTERGDSAVYLCASSVGFSDTQYFGPGTRLTVL.

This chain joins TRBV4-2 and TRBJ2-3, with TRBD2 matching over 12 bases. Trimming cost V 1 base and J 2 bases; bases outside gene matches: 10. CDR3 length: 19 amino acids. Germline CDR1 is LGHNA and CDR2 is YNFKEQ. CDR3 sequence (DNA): TGTGCCAGCAGCCAAGGGGTGACTAGCGGGGGCATATACACAGATACGCAGTATTTT. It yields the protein CASSQGVTSGGIYTDTQYF.

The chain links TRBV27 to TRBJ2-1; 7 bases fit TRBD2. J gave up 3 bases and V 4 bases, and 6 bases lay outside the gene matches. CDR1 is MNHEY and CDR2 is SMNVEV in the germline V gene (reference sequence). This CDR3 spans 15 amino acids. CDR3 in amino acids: CASSSLADNYNEQFF. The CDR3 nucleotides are TGTGCCAGCAGTTCGCTAGCGGACAACTACAATGAGCAGTTCTTC.

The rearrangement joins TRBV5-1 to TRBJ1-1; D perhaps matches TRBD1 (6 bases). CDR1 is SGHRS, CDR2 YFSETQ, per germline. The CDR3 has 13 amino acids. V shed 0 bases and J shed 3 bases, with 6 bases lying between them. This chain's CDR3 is CASSLGQDTEAFF. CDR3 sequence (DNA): TGCGCCAGCAGCTTGGGACAGGACACTGAAGCTTTCTTT.

The CDR3 sequence: CASSLGARGAHQPQHF. CDR3 in DNA: TGTGCCAGCAGCTTAGGGGCACGGGGGGCACATCAGCCCCAGCATTTT. The rearrangement joins TRBV7-9 to TRBJ1-5, with D perhaps matching TRBD1 (6 bases). Germline V lookup: CDR1 SEHNR, CDR2 FQNEAQ (reference sequence). V was pared by 1 base and J by 5 bases, with 15 bases between. The CDR3 totals 16 residues. The full variable domain, in which reference TRBV7-9 and TRBJ1-5 provide the parts outside the CDR3, is DTGVSQNPRHKITKRGQNVTFRCDPISEHNRLYWYRQTLGQGPEFLTYFQNEAQLEKSRLLSDRFSAERPKGSFSTLEIQRTEQGDSAMYLCASSLGARGAHQPQHFGDGTRLSIL.

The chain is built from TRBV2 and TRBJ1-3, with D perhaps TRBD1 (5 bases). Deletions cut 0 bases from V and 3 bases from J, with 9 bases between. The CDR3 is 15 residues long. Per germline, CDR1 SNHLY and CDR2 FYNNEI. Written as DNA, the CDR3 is TGTGCCAGCAGTGAAGCAGGGGCGTATGGAAACACCATATATTTT. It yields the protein CASSEAGAYGNTIYF.

The CDR3 sequence is CSVDQAGLTDTQYF. The DNA of the CDR3 is TGCAGCGTTGATCAAGCGGGGCTCACAGATACGCAGTATTTT. The rearrangement joins TRBV29-1 to TRBJ2-3; the match to TRBD2 covers 7 bases. V trimming: 3 bases; J trimming: 2 bases; junction bases outside the gene matches: 5. The CDR3 has 14 amino acids. The germline gives CDR1 SQVTM, CDR2 ANQGSEA.

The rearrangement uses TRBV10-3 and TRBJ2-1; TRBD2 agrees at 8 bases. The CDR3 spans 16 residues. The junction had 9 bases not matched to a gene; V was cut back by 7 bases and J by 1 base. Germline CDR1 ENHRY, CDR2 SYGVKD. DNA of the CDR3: TGTGCCATCACCGGTACCGCGGGAGGTTCCTACAATGAGCAGTTCTTC. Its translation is CAITGTAGGSYNEQFF.

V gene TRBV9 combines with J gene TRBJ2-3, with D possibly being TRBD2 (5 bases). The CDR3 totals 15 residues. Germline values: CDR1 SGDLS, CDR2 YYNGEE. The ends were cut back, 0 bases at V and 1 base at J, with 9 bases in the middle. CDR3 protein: CASSVGTRRTDTQYF. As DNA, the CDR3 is TGTGCCAGCAGCGTAGGGACTCGGCGCACAGATACGCAGTATTTT. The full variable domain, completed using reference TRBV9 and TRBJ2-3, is DSGVTQTPKHLITATGQRVTLRCSPRSGDLSVYWYQQSLDQGLQFLIQYYNGEERAKGNILERFSAQQFPDLHSELNLSSLELGDSALYFCASSVGTRRTDTQYFGPGTRLTVL.

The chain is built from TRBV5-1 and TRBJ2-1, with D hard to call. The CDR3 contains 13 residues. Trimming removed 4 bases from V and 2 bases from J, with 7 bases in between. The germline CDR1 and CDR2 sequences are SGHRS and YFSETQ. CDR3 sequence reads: CASSSATYNEQFF. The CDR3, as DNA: TGCGCCAGCAGCAGCGCCACCTACAATGAGCAGTTCTTC.

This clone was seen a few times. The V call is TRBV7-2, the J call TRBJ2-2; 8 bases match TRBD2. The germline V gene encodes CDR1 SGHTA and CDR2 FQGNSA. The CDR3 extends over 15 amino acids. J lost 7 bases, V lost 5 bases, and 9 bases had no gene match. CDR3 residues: CASSLWTSRGGELFF. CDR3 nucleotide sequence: TGTGCCAGCAGCCTCTGGACTAGCAGAGGCGGGGAGCTGTTTTTT.

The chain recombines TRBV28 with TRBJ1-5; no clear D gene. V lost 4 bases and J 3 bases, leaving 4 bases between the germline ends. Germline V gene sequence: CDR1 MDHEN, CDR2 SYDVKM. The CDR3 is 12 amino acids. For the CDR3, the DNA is TGTGCCAGCAGTTCCCTCAATCAGCCCCAGCATTTT. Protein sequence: CASSSLNQPQHF.

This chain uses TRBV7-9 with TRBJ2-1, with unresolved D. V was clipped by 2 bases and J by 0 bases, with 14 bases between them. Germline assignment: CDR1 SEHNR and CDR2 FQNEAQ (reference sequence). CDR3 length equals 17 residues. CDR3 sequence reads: CASSLSVLPLSYNEQFF. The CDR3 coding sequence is TGTGCCAGCAGCTTATCGGTGCTACCCCTCTCCTACAATGAGCAGTTCTTC.

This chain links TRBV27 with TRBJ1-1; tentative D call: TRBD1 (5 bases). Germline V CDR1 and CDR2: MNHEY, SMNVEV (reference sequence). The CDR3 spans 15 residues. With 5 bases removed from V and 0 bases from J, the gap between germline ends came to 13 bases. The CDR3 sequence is CASSTPAGMNTEAFF. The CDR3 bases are TGTGCCAGCAGTACCCCGGCAGGGATGAACACTGAAGCTTTCTTT.

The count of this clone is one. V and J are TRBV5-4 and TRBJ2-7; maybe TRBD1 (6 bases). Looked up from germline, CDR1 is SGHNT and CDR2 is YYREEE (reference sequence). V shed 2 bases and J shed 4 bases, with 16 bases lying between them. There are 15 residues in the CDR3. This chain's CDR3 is CASSLRRDIMYEQYF. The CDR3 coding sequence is TGTGCCAGCAGCTTAAGAAGGGACATCATGTACGAGCAGTACTTC. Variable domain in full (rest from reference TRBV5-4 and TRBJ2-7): ETGVTQSPTHLIKTRGQQVTLRCSSQSGHNTVSWYQQALGQGPQFIFQYYREEENGRGNFPPRFSGLQFPNYSSELNVNALELDDSALYLCASSLRRDIMYEQYFGPGTRLTVT.

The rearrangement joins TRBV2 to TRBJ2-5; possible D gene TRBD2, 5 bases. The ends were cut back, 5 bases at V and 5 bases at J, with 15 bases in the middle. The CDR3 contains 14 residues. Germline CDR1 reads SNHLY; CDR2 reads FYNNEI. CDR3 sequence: CASSLLEVGETQYF. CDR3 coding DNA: TGTGCCAGCAGTCTACTAGAAGTCGGGGAGACCCAGTACTTC.

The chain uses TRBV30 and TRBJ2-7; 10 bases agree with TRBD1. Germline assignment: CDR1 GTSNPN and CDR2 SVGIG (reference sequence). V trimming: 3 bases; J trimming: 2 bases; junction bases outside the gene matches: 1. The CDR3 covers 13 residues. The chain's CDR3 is CAWRGQGAYEQYF. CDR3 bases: TGTGCCTGGAGAGGACAGGGGGCCTACGAGCAGTACTTC.